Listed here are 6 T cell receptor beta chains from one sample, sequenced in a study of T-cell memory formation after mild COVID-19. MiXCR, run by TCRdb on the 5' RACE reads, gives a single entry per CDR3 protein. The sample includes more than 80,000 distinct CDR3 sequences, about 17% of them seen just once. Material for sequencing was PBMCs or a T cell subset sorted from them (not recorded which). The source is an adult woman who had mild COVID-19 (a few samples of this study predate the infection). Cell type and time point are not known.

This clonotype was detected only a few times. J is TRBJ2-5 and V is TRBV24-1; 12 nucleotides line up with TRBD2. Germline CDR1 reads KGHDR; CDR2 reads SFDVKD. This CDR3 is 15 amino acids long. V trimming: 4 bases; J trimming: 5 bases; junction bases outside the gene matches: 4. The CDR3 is CATSDRTSGEETQYF. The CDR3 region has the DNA TGTGCCACCAGTGACCGGACTAGCGGGGAGGAGACCCAGTACTTC.

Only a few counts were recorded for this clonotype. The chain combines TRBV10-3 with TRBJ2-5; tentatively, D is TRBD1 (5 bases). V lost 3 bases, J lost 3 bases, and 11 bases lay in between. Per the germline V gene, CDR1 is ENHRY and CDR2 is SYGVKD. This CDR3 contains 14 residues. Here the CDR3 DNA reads TGTGCCATCAGTGACCCGACAGTTGAAGAGACCCAGTACTTC. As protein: CAISDPTVEETQYF.

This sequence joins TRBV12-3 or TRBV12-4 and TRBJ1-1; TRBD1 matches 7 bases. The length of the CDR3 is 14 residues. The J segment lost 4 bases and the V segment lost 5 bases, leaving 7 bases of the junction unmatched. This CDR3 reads CASSDRAGTTEAFF. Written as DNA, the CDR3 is TGTGCCAGCAGTGACAGGGCGGGGACCACTGAAGCTTTCTTT.

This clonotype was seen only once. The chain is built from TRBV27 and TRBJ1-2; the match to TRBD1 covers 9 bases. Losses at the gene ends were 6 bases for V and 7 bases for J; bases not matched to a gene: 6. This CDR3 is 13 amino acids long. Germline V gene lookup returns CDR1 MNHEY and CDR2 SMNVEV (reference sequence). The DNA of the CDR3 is TGTGCCAGCAGGATACAGGGGGCGACTGGCTACACCTTC. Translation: CASRIQGATGYTF.

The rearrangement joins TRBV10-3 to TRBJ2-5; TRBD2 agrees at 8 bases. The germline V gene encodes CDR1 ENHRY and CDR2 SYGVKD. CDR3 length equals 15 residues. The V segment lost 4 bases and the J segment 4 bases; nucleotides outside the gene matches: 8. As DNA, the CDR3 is TGTGCCATCAGTGGCGTAGCGGGACCGGCAGAGACCCAGTACTTC. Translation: CAISGVAGPAETQYF.

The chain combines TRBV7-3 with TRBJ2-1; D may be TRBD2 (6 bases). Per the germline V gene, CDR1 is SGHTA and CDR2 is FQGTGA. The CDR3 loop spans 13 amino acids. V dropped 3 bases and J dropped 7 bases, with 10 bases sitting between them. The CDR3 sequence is CASSLGLGNEQFF. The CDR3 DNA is TGTGCCAGCAGCTTGGGACTTGGGAATGAGCAGTTCTTC. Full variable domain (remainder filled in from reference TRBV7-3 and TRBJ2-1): GAGVSQTPSNKVTEKGKYVELRCDPISGHTALYWYRQSLGQGPEFLIYFQGTGAADDSGLPNDRFFAVRPEGSVSTLKIQRTERGDSAVYLCASSLGLGNEQFFGPGTRLTVL.